This T cell receptor (beta chain) was profiled in a study of control samples from healthy donors and cancer patients. The method was immunoSEQ multiplex PCR; TCRdb's version includes in-frame clones alone and lacks a portion of them. Counted here are just over 150,000 clones, approximately 93% occurring once; the ten biggest clones make up around 8.5%. V lost 6 bases, J lost 6 bases, and 8 bases lay in between. Germline assignment: CDR1 LGHDT and CDR2 YNNKEL (reference sequence). The CDR3 has 11 residues. The sequence was collected from a woman in her thirties or forties in good health. The chain has TRBV3-1 (or the pseudogene TRBV3-2) and TRBJ1-1; D uncertain. The specimen sequenced was blood. The CDR3 coding sequence is TGTGCCAGCAGTCGACGGGCTGAAGCTTTCTTT. It translates to CASSRRAEAFF.